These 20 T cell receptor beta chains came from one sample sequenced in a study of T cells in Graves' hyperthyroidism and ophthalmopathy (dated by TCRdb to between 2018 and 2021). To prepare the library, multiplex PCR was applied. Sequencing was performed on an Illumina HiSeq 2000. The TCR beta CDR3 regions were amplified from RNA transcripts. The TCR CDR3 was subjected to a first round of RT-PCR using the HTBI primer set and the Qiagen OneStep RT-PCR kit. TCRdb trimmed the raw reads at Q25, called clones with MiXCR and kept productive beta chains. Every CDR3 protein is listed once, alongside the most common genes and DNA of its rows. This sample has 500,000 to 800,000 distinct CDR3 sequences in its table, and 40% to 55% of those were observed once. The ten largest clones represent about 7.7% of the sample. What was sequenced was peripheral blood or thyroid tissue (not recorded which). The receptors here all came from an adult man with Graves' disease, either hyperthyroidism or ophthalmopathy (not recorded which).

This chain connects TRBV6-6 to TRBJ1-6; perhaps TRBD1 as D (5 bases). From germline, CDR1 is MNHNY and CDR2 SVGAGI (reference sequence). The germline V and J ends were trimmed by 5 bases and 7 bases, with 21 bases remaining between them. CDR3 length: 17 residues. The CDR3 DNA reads TGTGCCAGCAGTGGGGCAGCCTATGGCTGGACAAATTCACCCCTCCACTTT. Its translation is CASSGAAYGWTNSPLHF.

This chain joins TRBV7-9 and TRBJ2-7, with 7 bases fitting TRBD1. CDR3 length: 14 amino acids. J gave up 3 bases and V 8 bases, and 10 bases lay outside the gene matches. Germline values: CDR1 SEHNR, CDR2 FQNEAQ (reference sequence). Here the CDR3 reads CASSPDRANYEQYF. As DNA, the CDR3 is TGTGCCAGCTCACCAGACAGGGCCAACTACGAGCAGTACTTC.

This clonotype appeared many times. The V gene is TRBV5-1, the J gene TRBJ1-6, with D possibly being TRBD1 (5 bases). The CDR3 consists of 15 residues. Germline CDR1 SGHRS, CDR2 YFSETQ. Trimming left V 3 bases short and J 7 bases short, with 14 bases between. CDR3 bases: TGCGCCAGCAGCTCCGGGACCCTAATAAATTCACCCCTCCACTTT. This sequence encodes CASSSGTLINSPLHF.

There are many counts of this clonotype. CDR3 DNA sequence: TGTGCCAGCAGCCCTAGACAGGGGGTCGAGCAGTACTTC. Amino acid sequence: CASSPRQGVEQYF. V and J are TRBV7-6 and TRBJ2-7; TRBD1 aligns across 9 bases. This CDR3 has 13 amino acids. The V and J ends lost 5 bases and 6 bases, in that order; junction bases with no gene match: 5. Germline lookup yields CDR1 SGHVS and CDR2 FNYEAQ.

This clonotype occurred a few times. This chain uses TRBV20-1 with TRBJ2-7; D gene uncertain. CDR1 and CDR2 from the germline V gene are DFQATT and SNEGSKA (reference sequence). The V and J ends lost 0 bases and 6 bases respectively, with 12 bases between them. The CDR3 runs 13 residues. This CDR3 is CSARDPTAGEQYF. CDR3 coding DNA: TGCAGTGCTAGAGATCCGACTGCCGGCGAGCAGTACTTC.

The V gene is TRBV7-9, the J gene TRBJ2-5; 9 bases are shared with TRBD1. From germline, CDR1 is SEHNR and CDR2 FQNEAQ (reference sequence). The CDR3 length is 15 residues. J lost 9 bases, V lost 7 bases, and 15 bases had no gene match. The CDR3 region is CASTSDRGGNQPQYF. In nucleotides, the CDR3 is TGTGCCAGCACCAGCGACAGGGGGGGAAATCAGCCCCAGTACTTC. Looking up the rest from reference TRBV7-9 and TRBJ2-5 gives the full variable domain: DTGVSQNPRHKITKRGQNVTFRCDPISEHNRLYWYRQTLGQGPEFLTYFQNEAQLEKSRLLSDRFSAERPKGSFSTLEIQRTEQGDSAMYLCASTSDRGGNQPQYFGPGTRLLVL.

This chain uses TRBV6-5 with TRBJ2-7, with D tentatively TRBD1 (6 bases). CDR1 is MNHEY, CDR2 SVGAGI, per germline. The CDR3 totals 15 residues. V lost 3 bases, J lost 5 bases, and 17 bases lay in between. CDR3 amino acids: CASSYGQGTGHEQYF. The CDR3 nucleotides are TGTGCCAGCAGTTATGGGCAGGGGACCGGCCACGAGCAGTACTTC.

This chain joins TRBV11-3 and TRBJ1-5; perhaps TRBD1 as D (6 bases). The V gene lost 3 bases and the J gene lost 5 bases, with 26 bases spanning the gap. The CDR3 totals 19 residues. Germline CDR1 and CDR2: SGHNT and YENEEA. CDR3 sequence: CASSLAFLRGEDRYQPQHF. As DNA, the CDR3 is TGTGCCAGCAGCTTGGCTTTCTTGAGGGGGGAGGACAGATATCAGCCCCAGCATTTT.

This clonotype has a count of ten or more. The CDR3 coding sequence is TGTGCCAGCAGCCCACAATATGGCTACACCTTC. As protein: CASSPQYGYTF. The genes are TRBV7-2 and TRBJ1-2; D gene ambiguous. This CDR3 is built from 11 residues. Germline CDR1 and CDR2: SGHTA and FQGNSA. The V and J ends lost 5 bases and 5 bases respectively, with 6 bases between them.

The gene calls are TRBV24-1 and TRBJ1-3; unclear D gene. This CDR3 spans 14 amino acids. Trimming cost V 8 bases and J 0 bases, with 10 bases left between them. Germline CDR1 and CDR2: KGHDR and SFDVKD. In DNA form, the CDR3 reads TGTGCCACCATAACCGGTTACTCTGGAAACACCATATATTTT. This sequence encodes CATITGYSGNTIYF.

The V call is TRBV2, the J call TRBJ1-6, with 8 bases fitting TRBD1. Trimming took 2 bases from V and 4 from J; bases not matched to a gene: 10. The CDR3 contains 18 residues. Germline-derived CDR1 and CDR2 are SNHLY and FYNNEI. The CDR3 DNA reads TGTGCCAGCAGTGAAACAGTGGTGGGACAGGCGTATAATTCACCCCTCCACTTT. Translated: CASSETVVGQAYNSPLHF.

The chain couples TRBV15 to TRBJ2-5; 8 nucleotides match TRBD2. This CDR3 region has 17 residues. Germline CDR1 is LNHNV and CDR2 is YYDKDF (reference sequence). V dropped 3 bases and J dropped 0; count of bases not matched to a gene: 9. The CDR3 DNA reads TGTGCCACCAGCAGTTACTCGATAGCGGGGCACCAAGAGACCCAGTACTTC. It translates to CATSSYSIAGHQETQYF.

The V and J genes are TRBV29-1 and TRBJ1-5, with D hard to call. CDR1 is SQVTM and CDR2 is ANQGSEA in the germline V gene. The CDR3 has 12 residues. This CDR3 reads CRALDFRQPQHF. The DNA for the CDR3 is TGCAGAGCCCTTGACTTTAGGCAGCCCCAGCATTTT.

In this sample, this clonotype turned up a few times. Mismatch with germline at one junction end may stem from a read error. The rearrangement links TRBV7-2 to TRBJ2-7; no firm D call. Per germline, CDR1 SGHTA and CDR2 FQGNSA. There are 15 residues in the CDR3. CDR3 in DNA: TGCGCCAGCAGCCAAGAGAAGGCCGGTTCCTACGAGCAGTACTTC. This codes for CASSQEKAGSYEQYF. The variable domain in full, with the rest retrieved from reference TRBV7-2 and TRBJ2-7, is GAGVSQSPSNKVTEKGKDVELRCDPISGHTALYWYRQSLGQGLEFLIYFQGNSAPDKSGLPSDRFSAERTGGSVSTLTIQRTQQEDSAVYLCASSQEKAGSYEQYFGPGTRLTVT.

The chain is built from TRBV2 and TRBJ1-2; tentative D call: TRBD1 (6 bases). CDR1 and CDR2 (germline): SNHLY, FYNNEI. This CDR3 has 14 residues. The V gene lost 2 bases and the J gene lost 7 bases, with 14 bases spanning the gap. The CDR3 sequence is CASSETGQVPGYTF. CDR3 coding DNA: TGTGCCAGCAGTGAAACAGGGCAGGTTCCTGGCTACACCTTC.

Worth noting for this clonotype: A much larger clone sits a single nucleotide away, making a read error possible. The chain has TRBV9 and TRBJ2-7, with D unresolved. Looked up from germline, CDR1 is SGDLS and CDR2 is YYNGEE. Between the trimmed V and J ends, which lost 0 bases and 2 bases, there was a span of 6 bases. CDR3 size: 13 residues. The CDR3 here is CASSVEGPYEQYF. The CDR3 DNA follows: TGTGCCAGCAGCGTAGAGGGTCCCTACGAGCAGTACTTC.

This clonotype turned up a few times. The CDR3 coding sequence is TGTGCCAGCAAACAGGGGGCCAATTCACCCCTCCACTTT. Protein product: CASKQGANSPLHF. V is TRBV2 and J is TRBJ1-6, with 9 bases identical to TRBD1. Germline lookup yields CDR1 SNHLY and CDR2 FYNNEI. With V trimmed by 7 bases and J by 7 bases, 2 bases remained unmatched. The CDR3 has 13 residues.

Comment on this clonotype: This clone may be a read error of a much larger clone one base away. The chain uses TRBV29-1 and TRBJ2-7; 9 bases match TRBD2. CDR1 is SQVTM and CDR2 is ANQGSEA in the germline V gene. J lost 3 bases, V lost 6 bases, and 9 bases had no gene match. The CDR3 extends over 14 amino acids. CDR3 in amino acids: CSVQTGGGDYEQYF. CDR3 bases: TGCAGCGTCCAGACGGGCGGGGGGGACTACGAGCAGTACTTC.

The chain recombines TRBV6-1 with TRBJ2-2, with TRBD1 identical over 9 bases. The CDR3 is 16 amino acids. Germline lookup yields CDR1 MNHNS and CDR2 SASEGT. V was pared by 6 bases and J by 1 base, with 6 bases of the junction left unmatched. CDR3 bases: TGTGCCAGCAGCCATTGGGACAGGGAGAACACCGGGGAGCTGTTTTTT. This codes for CASSHWDRENTGELFF.

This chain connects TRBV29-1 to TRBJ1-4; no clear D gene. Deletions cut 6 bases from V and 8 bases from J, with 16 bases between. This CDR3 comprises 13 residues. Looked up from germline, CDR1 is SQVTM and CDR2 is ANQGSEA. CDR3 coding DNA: TGCAGCGTCCGACTCGAACTCGGGGAAAAACTGTTTTTT. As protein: CSVRLELGEKLFF.